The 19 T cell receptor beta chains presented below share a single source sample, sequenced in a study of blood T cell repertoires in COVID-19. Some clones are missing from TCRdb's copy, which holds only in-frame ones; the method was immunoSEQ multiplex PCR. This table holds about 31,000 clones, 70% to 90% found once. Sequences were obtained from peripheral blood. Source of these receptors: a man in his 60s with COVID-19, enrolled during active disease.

The CDR3 sequence: CASSQDPLWGVNTEAFF. CDR3 DNA sequence: TGTGCCAGCAGCCAAGACCCTCTTTGGGGGGTGAACACTGAAGCTTTCTTT. The V call is TRBV3-1 (or the pseudogene TRBV3-2), the J call TRBJ1-1; TRBD1 is a possible D gene (5 bases). The CDR3 sequence is 17 residues long. Germline V gives CDR1 LGHDT, CDR2 YNNKEL (reference sequence). The V gene lost 0 bases and the J gene lost 0 bases, with 14 bases spanning the gap.

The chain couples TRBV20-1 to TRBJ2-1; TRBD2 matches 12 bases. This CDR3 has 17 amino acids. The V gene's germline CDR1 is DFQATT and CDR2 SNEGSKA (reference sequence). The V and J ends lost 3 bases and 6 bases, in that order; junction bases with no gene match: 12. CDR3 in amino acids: CSASPRLAGVSGNEQFF. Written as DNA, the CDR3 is TGCAGTGCTAGTCCCCGACTAGCGGGAGTCTCTGGCAATGAGCAGTTCTTC.

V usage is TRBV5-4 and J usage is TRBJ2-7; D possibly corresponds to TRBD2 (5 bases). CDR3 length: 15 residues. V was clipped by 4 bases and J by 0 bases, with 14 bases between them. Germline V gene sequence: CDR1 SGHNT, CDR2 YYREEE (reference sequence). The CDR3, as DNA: TGTGCCAGCAGCCGGGATGTGACCAGCTCCTACGAGCAGTACTTC. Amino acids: CASSRDVTSSYEQYF.

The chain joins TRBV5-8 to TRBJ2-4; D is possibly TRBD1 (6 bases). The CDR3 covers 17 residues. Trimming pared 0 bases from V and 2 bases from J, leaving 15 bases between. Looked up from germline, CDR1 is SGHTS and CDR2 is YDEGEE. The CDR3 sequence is CASSLGPPGQPKNIQYF. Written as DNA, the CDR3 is TGTGCCAGCAGCTTGGGCCCCCCTGGACAGCCCAAAAACATTCAGTACTTC.

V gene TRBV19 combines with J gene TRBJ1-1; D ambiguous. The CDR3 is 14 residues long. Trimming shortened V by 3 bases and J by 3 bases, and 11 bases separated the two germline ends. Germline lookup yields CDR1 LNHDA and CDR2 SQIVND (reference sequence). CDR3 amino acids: CASSIGQYDTEAFF. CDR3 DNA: TGTGCCAGTAGTATTGGGCAGTACGACACTGAAGCTTTCTTT.

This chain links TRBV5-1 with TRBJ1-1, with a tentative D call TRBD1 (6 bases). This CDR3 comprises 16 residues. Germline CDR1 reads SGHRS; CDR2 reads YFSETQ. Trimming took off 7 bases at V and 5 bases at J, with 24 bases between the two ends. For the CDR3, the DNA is TGCGCCAGCGCCAGAGGGGGACCGTCAGGGGTGACTGAAGCTTTCTTT. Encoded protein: CASARGGPSGVTEAFF.

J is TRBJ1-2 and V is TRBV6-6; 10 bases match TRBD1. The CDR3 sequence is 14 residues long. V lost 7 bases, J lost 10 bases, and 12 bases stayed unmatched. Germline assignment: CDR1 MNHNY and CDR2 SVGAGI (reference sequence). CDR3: CASMPGTGDSDYTF. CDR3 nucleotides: TGTGCCAGCATGCCAGGGACAGGGGATTCTGACTACACCTTC.

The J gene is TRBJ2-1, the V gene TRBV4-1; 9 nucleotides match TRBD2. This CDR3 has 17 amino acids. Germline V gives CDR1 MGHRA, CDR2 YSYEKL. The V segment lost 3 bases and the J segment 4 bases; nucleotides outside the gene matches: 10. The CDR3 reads CASSQGTSHPVYNEQFF. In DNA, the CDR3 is TGCGCCAGCAGCCAGGGGACTAGCCACCCGGTATACAATGAGCAGTTCTTC.

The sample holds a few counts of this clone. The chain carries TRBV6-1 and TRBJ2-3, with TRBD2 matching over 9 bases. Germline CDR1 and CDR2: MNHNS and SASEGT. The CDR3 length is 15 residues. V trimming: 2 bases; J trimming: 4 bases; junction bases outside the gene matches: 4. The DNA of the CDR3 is TGTGCCAGCAGTGAACTAGCGGGGAAACCAGATACGCAGTATTTT. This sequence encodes CASSELAGKPDTQYF.

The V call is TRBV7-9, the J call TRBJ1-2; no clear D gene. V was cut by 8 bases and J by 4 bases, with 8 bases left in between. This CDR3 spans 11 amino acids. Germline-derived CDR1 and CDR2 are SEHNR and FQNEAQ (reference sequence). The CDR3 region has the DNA TGTGCCAGCCATGCGGTCTATGGCTACACCTTC. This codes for CASHAVYGYTF.

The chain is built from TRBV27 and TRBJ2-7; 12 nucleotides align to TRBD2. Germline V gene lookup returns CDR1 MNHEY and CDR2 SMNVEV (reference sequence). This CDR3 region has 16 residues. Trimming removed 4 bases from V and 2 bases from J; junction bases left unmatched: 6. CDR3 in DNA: TGTGCCAGCAGTTCCCAGACTAGCGGGAGTACCTACGAGCAGTACTTC. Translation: CASSSQTSGSTYEQYF.

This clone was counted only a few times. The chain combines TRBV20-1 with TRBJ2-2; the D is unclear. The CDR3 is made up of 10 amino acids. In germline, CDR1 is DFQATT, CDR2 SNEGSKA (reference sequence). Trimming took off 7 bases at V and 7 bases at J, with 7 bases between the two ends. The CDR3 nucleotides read TGCAGTGTGGCGGACGGGGAGCTGTTTTTT. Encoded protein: CSVADGELFF.

The DNA of the CDR3 is TGTGCCAGCAGCCCCCTAACGGGAGCCTACCGAGGTGAGCAGTTCTTC. Protein sequence: CASSPLTGAYRGEQFF. The chain combines TRBV7-8 with TRBJ2-1, with a weak D call TRBD2 (6 bases). The V gene lost 5 bases and the J gene lost 9 bases, with 23 bases spanning the gap. Germline CDR1 is SGHVS and CDR2 is FQNEAQ. The CDR3 totals 16 residues.

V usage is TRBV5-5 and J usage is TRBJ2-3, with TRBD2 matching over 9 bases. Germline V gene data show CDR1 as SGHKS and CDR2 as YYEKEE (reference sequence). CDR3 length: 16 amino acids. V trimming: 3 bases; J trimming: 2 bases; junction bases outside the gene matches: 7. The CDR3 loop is CASSSSGTSNTDTQYF. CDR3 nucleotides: TGTGCCAGCAGCTCCTCCGGGACTAGCAACACAGATACGCAGTATTTT.

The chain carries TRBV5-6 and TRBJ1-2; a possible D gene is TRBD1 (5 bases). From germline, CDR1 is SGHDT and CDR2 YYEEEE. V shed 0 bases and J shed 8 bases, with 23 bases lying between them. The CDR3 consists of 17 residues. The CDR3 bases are TGTGCCAGCAGCTTGGCCGGAGCAGGGAACGTTGGTGGAGGCTACACCTTC. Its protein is CASSLAGAGNVGGGYTF.

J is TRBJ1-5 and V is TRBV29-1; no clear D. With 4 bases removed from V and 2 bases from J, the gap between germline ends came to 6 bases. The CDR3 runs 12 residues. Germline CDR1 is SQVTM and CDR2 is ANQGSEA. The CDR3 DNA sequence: TGCAGCGTTGGGGCAGGCAATCAGCCCCAGCATTTT. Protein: CSVGAGNQPQHF.

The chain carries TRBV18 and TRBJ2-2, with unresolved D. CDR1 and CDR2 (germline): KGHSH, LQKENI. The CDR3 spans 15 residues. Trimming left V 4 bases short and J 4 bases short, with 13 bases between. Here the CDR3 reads CASSLKTPTTGELFF. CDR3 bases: TGTGCCAGCTCACTTAAGACACCTACCACCGGGGAGCTGTTTTTT.

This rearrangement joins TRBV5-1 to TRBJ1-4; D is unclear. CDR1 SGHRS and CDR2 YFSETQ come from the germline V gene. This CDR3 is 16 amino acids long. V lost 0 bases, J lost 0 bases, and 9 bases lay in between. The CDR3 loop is CASSLDSLSTNEKLFF. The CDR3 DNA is TGCGCCAGCAGCTTGGACAGCTTGTCAACTAATGAAAAACTGTTTTTT.

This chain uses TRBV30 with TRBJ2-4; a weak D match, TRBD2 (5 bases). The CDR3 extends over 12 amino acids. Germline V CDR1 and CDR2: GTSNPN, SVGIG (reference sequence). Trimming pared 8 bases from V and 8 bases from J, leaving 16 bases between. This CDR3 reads CAADFLRDIQYF. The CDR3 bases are TGTGCCGCGGACTTCTTGAGGGACATTCAGTACTTC.